One and the same sample provided the 4 T cell receptor beta chains below, sequenced in a study of T cells after yellow fever vaccination. TCRdb re-called the 5' RACE reads through MiXCR, storing one row per CDR3 protein. Of around 150,000 distinct CDR3 sequences detected, about 7% appear once; the ten largest clones hold approximately 2.4%. This sample comprised CD4+ T cells sorted from PBMCs, obtained 5 to 6 days after the first yellow fever vaccination. The receptors originated from a man aged 18 to 29 who received the YFV17D yellow fever vaccine.

This clonotype occurred a few times. This chain uses TRBV12-2 with TRBJ1-5. TRBV12-2 is a pseudogene locus. This CDR3 comprises 17 residues. CDR3 sequence: CASRLAGTRVSNQPQHF. The CDR3, as DNA: TGTGCAAGTCGCTTAGCGGGTACTCGGGTTAGCAATCAGCCCCAGCATTTT.

This clonotype was seen many times. The rearrangement uses TRBV5-8 and TRBJ2-5; tentatively, D is TRBD1 (6 bases). The ends were cut back, 5 bases at V and 5 bases at J, with 19 bases in the middle. The CDR3 covers 15 residues. Germline CDR1 reads SGHTS; CDR2 reads YDEGEE. CDR3: CASSYPGHERETQYF. The CDR3, as DNA: TGTGCCAGCAGTTACCCGGGACACGAACGGGAGACCCAGTACTTC.

This clonotype was seen repeatedly, ten times or more. J is TRBJ1-1 and V is TRBV5-1; D is unresolved. This CDR3 is built from 15 residues. The germline V gene encodes CDR1 SGHRS and CDR2 YFSETQ. Trimming pared 1 base from V and 1 base from J, leaving 11 bases between. The CDR3 protein is CASSLRSMPNTEAFF. CDR3 nucleotide sequence: TGCGCCAGCAGCTTGCGGTCAATGCCGAACACTGAAGCTTTCTTT.

In this sample, this clonotype turned up many times. The CDR3 spells CASRIGGREKLFF. The CDR3 DNA sequence: TGTGCCAGCAGAATAGGGGGTCGTGAAAAACTGTTTTTT. This chain links TRBV12-3 or TRBV12-4 with TRBJ1-4; a possible D gene is TRBD1 (6 bases). The length of the CDR3 is 13 residues. Trimming left V 6 bases short and J 7 bases short, with 12 bases between.